These 10 T cell receptor beta chains share one sample of origin, sequenced in a study of regulatory T cells in long-lasting Graves disease. Relying on iRepertoire HTBI primers and Arm-PCR of CDR3 regions, the team built TCR beta libraries. TCRdb called the multiplex PCR reads again in MiXCR, with one record for every CDR3 protein. The data contain 300,000 to 350,000 distinct CDR3 sequences, roughly a fifth of them singletons. Specified time point: persistent/refractory GD, antithyroid drugs over 5 years with positive TRAb. RNA isolated from PBMCs was used to make the TCR library. This specimen was peripheral blood mononuclear cells (PBMCs), taken when the disease was refractory, from a patient treated with antithyroid drugs. Receptor source: a female donor with Graves disease.

This clonotype was counted at least ten times. This chain links TRBV29-1 with TRBJ1-5; maybe TRBD1 (6 bases). Trimming took 4 bases from V and 2 from J, leaving 9 bases between them. The CDR3 is 13 residues long. Germline CDR1 SQVTM, CDR2 ANQGSEA. The CDR3: CSVGAGGNQPQHF. In DNA form, the CDR3 reads TGCAGCGTTGGAGCAGGGGGCAATCAGCCCCAGCATTTT.

The sample holds many counts of this clonotype. The V call is TRBV28, the J call TRBJ2-7, with D possibly called TRBD1 or TRBD2 (5 bases each). The V gene lost 7 bases and the J gene lost 2 bases, with 15 bases spanning the gap. Germline CDR1 reads MDHEN; CDR2 reads SYDVKM. The CDR3 length is 14 residues. This CDR3 is CASNGGAVPYEQYF. CDR3 sequence (DNA): TGTGCCAGCAATGGGGGTGCAGTTCCCTACGAGCAGTACTTC.

This clonotype appeared many times. This chain uses TRBV15 with TRBJ1-2; D is unresolved. Trimming pared 0 bases from V and 8 bases from J, leaving 16 bases between. The CDR3 runs to 15 residues. Germline CDR1 reads LNHNV; CDR2 reads YYDKDF (reference sequence). CDR3 region: CATSRDVPEGGGYTF. Written as DNA, the CDR3 is TGTGCCACCAGCAGAGATGTGCCCGAAGGTGGAGGCTACACCTTC.

In its sample, this clonotype was seen once. This may arise from a read error, as a much more abundant clone is one base away. The CDR3 ends on some other residue instead of the conserved phenylalanine or tryptophan, so this is likely a read error. The chain uses TRBV11-2 and TRBJ1-1, with D hard to call. With 6 bases removed from V and 4 bases from J, the gap between germline ends came to 12 bases. The CDR3 contains 13 residues. Germline V lookup: CDR1 SGHAT, CDR2 FQNNGV. The CDR3 DNA reads TGTGCCAGCAGGCTCGTGACCAGCACTGAAGCTTTCCTT. Its protein product is CASRLVTSTEAFL.

This clonotype was recorded a few times. This chain joins TRBV12-3 or TRBV12-4 and TRBJ2-5; D is possibly TRBD2 (6 bases). The CDR3 has 14 residues. The V gene lost 1 base and the J gene lost 7 bases, with 13 bases spanning the gap. The CDR3 nucleotides are TGTGCCAGCAGTTTAGTGGGGGGTAAAGGGACCCAGTACTTC. Translating gives CASSLVGGKGTQYF.

This clonotype appeared many times. The chain carries TRBV20-1 and TRBJ2-5; 10 bases map to TRBD2. Germline V gives CDR1 DFQATT, CDR2 SNEGSKA (reference sequence). CDR3 length: 16 amino acids. Losses at the gene ends were 2 bases for V and 4 bases for J; bases not matched to a gene: 10. The CDR3 region is CSARTRGSGGVETQYF. The CDR3 DNA reads as TGCAGTGCTAGAACCCGGGGGAGCGGGGGGGTAGAGACCCAGTACTTC.

CDR3 DNA sequence: TGTGCCAGCAGTTTAACAGGGGGCTGTCACGAGCAGTACTTC. It translates to CASSLTGGCHEQYF. The chain uses TRBV27 and TRBJ2-7, with 9 bases that match TRBD1. The V segment lost 2 bases and the J segment 5 bases; nucleotides outside the gene matches: 4. This CDR3 contains 14 residues. Germline V gene data show CDR1 as MNHEY and CDR2 as SMNVEV (reference sequence).

The table lists this clonotype with many counts. The chain carries TRBV5-1 and TRBJ2-5; D uncertain. Trimming shortened V by 1 base and J by 1 base, and 2 bases separated the two germline ends. The CDR3 has 12 residues. Per germline, CDR1 SGHRS and CDR2 YFSETQ. CDR3 amino acids: CASSLSQETQYF. The CDR3 nucleotides are TGCGCCAGCAGCTTGTCCCAAGAGACCCAGTACTTC.

The chain uses TRBV6-2 or TRBV6-3 and TRBJ2-1; D not resolved. Per germline, CDR1 MNHEY and CDR2 SVGEGT. The V gene lost 5 bases and the J gene lost 2 bases, with 7 bases spanning the gap. The CDR3 spans 13 residues. The CDR3 loop is CASSVQAYNEQFF. CDR3 nucleotides: TGTGCCAGCAGTGTGCAGGCCTACAATGAGCAGTTCTTC.

There are many counts of this clonotype. J is TRBJ1-4 and V is TRBV20-1; TRBD1 matches 9 bases. The CDR3 is 15 amino acids. V dropped 0 bases and J dropped 8; count of bases not matched to a gene: 7. Per the germline V gene, CDR1 is DFQATT and CDR2 is SNEGSKA (reference sequence). CDR3 residues: CSARELQGALEKLFF. In DNA, the CDR3 is TGCAGTGCTAGAGAACTACAGGGGGCACTGGAAAAACTGTTTTTT.